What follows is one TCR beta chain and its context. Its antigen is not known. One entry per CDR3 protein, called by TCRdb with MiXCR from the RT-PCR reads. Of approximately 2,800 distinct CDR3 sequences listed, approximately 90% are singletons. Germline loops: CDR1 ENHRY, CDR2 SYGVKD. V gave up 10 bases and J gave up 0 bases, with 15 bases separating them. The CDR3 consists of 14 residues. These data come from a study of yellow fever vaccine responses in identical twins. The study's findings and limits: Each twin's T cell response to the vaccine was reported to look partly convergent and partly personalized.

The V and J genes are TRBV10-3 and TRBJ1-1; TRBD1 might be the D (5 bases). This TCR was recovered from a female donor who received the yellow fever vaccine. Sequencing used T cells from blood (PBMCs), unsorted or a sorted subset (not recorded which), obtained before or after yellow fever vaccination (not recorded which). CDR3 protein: CATTGTAMNTEAFF. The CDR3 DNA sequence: TGTGCCACCACCGGGACGGCTATGAACACTGAAGCTTTCTTT.